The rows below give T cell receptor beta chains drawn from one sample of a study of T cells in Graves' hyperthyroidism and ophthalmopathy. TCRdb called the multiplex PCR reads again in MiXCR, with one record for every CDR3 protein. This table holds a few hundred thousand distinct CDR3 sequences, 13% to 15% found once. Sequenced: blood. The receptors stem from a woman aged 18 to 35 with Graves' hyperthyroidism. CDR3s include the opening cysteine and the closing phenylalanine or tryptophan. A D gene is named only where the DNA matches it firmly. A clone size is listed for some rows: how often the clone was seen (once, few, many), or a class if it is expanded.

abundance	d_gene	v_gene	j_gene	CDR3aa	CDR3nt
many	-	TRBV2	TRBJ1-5	CASKRERGSNQPQHF	TGTGCCAGCAAAAGGGAAAGGGGCAGCAATCAGCCCCAGCATTTT
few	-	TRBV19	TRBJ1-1	CASGEGEAFF	TGTGCCAGTGGGGAGGGTGAAGCTTTCTTT
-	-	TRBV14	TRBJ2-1	CASSKDFWVHEQFF	TGTGCCAGCAGCAAAGATTTTTGGGTACATGAGCAGTTCTTC
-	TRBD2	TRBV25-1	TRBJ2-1	CASSEAGGGYNEQFF	TGTGCCAGCAGTGAGGCGGGAGGGGGCTACAATGAGCAGTTCTTC
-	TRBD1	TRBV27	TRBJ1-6	CASSVDYAGQANSPLHF	TGTGCCAGCAGTGTAGACTATGCGGGACAGGCCAATTCACCCCTCCACTTT
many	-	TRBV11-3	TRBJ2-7	CASSLLRQPFSYEQYF	TGTGCCAGCAGCTTACTGCGACAGCCTTTCTCCTACGAGCAGTACTTC
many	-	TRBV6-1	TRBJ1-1	CASNPGTENTEAFF	TGTGCCAGCAACCCCGGGACGGAGAACACTGAAGCTTTCTTT
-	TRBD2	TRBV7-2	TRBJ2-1	CASIPGLALDNEQFF	TGTGCCAGCATCCCGGGACTAGCTCTTGACAATGAGCAGTTCTTC
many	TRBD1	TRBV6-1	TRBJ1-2	CAIGVSLGQGRYGYTF	TGTGCCATAGGGGTTTCTCTCGGACAGGGGCGCTATGGCTACACCTTC
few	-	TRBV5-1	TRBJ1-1	CASSLGPEGTEAFF	TGCGCCAGCAGCTTGGGCCCTGAGGGAACTGAAGCTTTCTTT
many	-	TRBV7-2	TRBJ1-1	CASSFSGPPSEAFF	TGTGCCAGCAGCTTTTCGGGGCCTCCCTCTGAAGCTTTCTTT
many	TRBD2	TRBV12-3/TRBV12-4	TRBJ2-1	CASRKKGTSGSDEQFF	TGTGCCAGCAGAAAGAAAGGGACTAGCGGGAGTGATGAGCAGTTCTTC
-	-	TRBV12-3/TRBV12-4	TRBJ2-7	CASSFYGYEQYF	TGTGCCAGCAGTTTTTACGGCTACGAGCAGTACTTC
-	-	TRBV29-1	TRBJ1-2	CSVDPRAVRGYTF	TGCAGCGTTGATCCGAGGGCCGTCAGAGGCTACACCTTC
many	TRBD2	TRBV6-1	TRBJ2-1	CASSYWASGRDEQFF	TGTGCCAGCAGTTATTGGGCTAGCGGGAGGGATGAGCAGTTCTTC
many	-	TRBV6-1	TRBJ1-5	CASSPGHLSNQPQHF	TGTGCCAGCAGCCCCGGACACCTTAGCAATCAGCCCCAGCATTTT
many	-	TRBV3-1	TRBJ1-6	CASSQESPVAVSPLHF	TGTGCCAGCAGCCAAGAATCCCCGGTCGCGGTATCACCCCTCCACTTT
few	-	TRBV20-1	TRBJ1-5	CSATFSHNQPQHF	TGCAGTGCTACCTTTTCGCACAATCAGCCCCAGCATTTT
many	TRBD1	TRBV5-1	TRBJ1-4	CASTISGTANEKLFF	TGCGCCAGCACCATCTCCGGGACAGCTAATGAAAAACTGTTTTTT
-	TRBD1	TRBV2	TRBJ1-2	CASSVLQGAVTAGYTF	TGTGCCAGCAGTGTCCTACAGGGGGCGGTGACGGCTGGCTACACCTTC
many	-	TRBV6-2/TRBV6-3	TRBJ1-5	CASRGPGQPQHF	TGTGCCAGCAGGGGGCCAGGCCAGCCCCAGCATTTT
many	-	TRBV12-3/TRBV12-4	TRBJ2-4	CASSLSAGSIQYF	TGTGCCAGCAGTTTGAGCGCCGGTAGCATTCAGTACTTC
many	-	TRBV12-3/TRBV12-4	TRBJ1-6	CASSLENYNSPLHF	TGTGCCAGCAGTTTAGAGAACTATAATTCACCCCTCCACTTT
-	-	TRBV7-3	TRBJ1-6	CASSLIVSSYNSPLHF	TGTGCCAGCAGCTTGATTGTCAGCTCCTATAATTCACCCCTCCACTTT
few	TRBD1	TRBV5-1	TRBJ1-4	CASSWLPGQEDGVELFF	TGCGCCAGCAGCTGGCTCCCGGGACAGGAGGATGGGGTGGAACTGTTTTTT
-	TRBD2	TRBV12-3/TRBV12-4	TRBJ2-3	CASRGLAGRTDTQYF	TGTGCCAGCAGGGGACTAGCGGGACGCACAGATACGCAGTATTTT
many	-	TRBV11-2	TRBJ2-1	CASSLAPVGNEQFF	TGTGCCAGCAGCTTAGCCCCTGTCGGCAATGAGCAGTTCTTC
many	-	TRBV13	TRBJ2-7	CASSFWEYEQYF	TGTGCCAGCAGCTTTTGGGAATACGAGCAGTACTTC
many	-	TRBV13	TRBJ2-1	CASRLINEQFF	TGTGCCAGCAGACTAATAAATGAGCAGTTCTTC
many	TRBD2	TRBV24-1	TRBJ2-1	CATSDLRASGVYEQFF	TGTGCCACCAGTGATTTGCGGGCTAGCGGGGTTTATGAGCAGTTCTTC
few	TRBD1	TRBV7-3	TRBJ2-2	CASRRGQGEVGELFF	TGTGCCAGCAGACGTGGACAGGGAGAGGTCGGGGAGCTGTTTTTT
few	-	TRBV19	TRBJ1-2	CASSMREMLYGYTF	TGTGCCAGTAGTATGCGGGAAATGTTATACGGCTACACCTTC